This T cell receptor beta chain was recorded in a study of blood T cell repertoires in COVID-19. For the study at large: Sites across the United States, Italy and Spain contributed samples from acute and convalescent COVID-19. Sample material is recorded as cDNA or gDNA derived from T cells, B-cell-depleted T cells, or PBMCs.

Original handling: Nucleated cell number was recorded as an estimate derived from reference gene primer amplification. The method was immunoSEQ multiplex PCR; TCRdb's version includes in-frame clones alone and lacks a portion of them. The V and J calls and the clone size are those of that table, but D and trimming were determined from the DNA. Of about 240,000 clones in the sample, about 83% were seen once. This clone was picked up a small number of times. This CDR3 has 14 residues. In germline, CDR1 is SGHKS, CDR2 YYEKEE (reference sequence). V was pared by 7 bases and J by 1 base, with 12 bases between.

The sample was peripheral blood. The rearrangement uses TRBV5-5 and TRBJ1-3; D is unclear. This sequence originates from a man aged 50 or older with acute or convalescent COVID-19. For the CDR3, the DNA is TGTGCCAGCCGTGATCCGGGATCTGGAAACACCATATATTTT. The encoded protein is CASRDPGSGNTIYF.